The 26 T cell receptor beta chains in this list originate from one sample, sequenced in a study of monozygotic twins with cystic fibrosis. This table comes from immunoSEQ multiplex PCR, and its TCRdb copy is limited to in-frame clones, with some not included. The table records about 24,000 clones, under 95% of them present only once. The source material was blood. Receptors were obtained from a girl aged 2 to 10 with cystic fibrosis.

J is TRBJ2-7 and V is TRBV27, with D possibly called TRBD1 or TRBD2 (6 bases each). Germline loops: CDR1 MNHEY, CDR2 SMNVEV (reference sequence). Trimming stripped 3 bases from V and 5 bases from J, with 20 bases between. The CDR3 is 16 residues long. The CDR3 reads CASSFTRGTTRDEQYF. CDR3 coding DNA: TGTGCCAGCAGTTTCACTCGGGGGACAACTAGGGACGAGCAGTACTTC.

The chain recombines TRBV29-1 with TRBJ2-7; perhaps D is TRBD1 or TRBD2 (5 bases each). The CDR3 consists of 21 residues. Germline CDR1 reads SQVTM; CDR2 reads ANQGSEA. The V gene lost 0 bases and the J gene lost 3 bases, with 33 bases spanning the gap. CDR3 in amino acids: CSVEDALGGLGSARQYYEQYF. DNA of the CDR3: TGCAGCGTTGAAGACGCCCTTGGGGGATTGGGGTCCGCCAGACAATACTACGAGCAGTACTTC.

This CDR3 reads CASSLDRGAVGNTIYF. The CDR3 nucleotides read TGTGCCAGCAGCTTAGACCGAGGGGCGGTTGGAAACACCATATATTTT. The genes are TRBV7-2 and TRBJ1-3; D possibly corresponds to TRBD1 (5 bases). CDR3 length: 16 amino acids. The V end was cut by 1 base, the J end by 3 bases, with 13 bases between. Germline CDR1 SGHTA, CDR2 FQGNSA.

This chain connects TRBV7-2 to TRBJ1-2; 7 bases match TRBD1. The CDR3 length is 16 residues. The trim removed 2 bases at V and 1 base at J, leaving 7 bases unmatched. CDR1 SGHTA and CDR2 FQGNSA come from the germline V gene. This chain's CDR3 is CASSLLTGDINYGYTF. The CDR3 DNA is TGTGCCAGCAGCTTACTTACAGGGGATATTAACTATGGCTACACCTTC.

With respect to this clone: An end of the junction differs from the germline gene, which may be a read error. V and J are TRBV25-1 and TRBJ2-7, with D possibly matching TRBD1 (6 bases). Germline V gene data show CDR1 as MGHDK and CDR2 as SYGVNS. This CDR3 comprises 14 residues. As DNA, the CDR3 is TGTGCCAACAGTGAATATAGCAGGGGCCACGAGCAGTACTTC. This gives the protein CANSEYSRGHEQYF.

This clone has just a few counts. As DNA, the CDR3 is TGTGCCAGCAGCTTAAAGGGACACACAGATACGCAGTATTTT. Residues: CASSLKGHTDTQYF. The genes are TRBV11-3 and TRBJ2-3, with a weak D call TRBD1 (6 bases). Germline CDR1 SGHNT, CDR2 YENEEA. This CDR3 comprises 14 residues. V was shortened by 2 bases and J by 2 bases, with 8 bases between the two germline ends.

V is TRBV27 and J is TRBJ2-1, with 11 positions matching TRBD2. The length of the CDR3 is 15 residues. CDR1 is MNHEY and CDR2 is SMNVEV in the germline V gene (reference sequence). The V and J ends lost 4 bases and 9 bases, in that order; junction bases with no gene match: 8. CDR3 sequence reads: CASSSPGLAEPEQFF. As DNA, the CDR3 is TGTGCCAGCAGTTCCCCGGGACTAGCGGAACCTGAGCAGTTCTTC.

The chain joins TRBV7-8 to TRBJ1-3; no clear D. The germline gives CDR1 SGHVS, CDR2 FQNEAQ. The CDR3 is made up of 17 amino acids. Trimming removed 5 bases at V and 2 bases at J, with 19 bases between. The CDR3 loop is CASSPGLGSAAGNTIYF. The CDR3 bases are TGTGCCAGCAGCCCAGGCCTGGGTTCCGCTGCTGGAAACACCATATATTTT.

The chain carries TRBV18 and TRBJ1-5; D gene unclear. Between the trimmed V and J ends, which lost 3 bases and 5 bases, there was a span of 8 bases. The CDR3 length is 13 residues. Germline CDR1 KGHSH, CDR2 LQKENI. As DNA, the CDR3 is TGTGCCAGCTCACCGAGGGTTGATCAGCCCCAGCATTTT. As protein: CASSPRVDQPQHF.

The chain has TRBV25-1 and TRBJ2-5; possibly TRBD2 for D (5 bases). The V gene lost 7 bases and the J gene lost 5 bases, with 11 bases spanning the gap. Germline V gene lookup returns CDR1 MGHDK and CDR2 SYGVNS. The CDR3 runs to 12 residues. The CDR3 bases are TGTGCCAGCACGACTACTACGGAGACCCAGTACTTC. Residues: CASTTTTETQYF.

The chain links TRBV19 to TRBJ2-1, with D possibly called TRBD1 or TRBD2 (5 bases each). In germline, CDR1 is LNHDA, CDR2 SQIVND (reference sequence). Trimming took off 6 bases at V and 0 bases at J, with 9 bases between the two ends. This CDR3 region has 14 residues. CDR3: CASSPGTSYNEQFF. The CDR3 DNA is TGTGCCAGTAGCCCCGGGACCTCCTACAATGAGCAGTTCTTC.

The chain recombines TRBV7-9 with TRBJ1-2; D not resolved. Germline CDR1 and CDR2: SEHNR and FQNEAQ (reference sequence). The CDR3 contains 13 residues. The V end was cut by 2 bases, the J end by 8 bases, with 12 bases between. CDR3 sequence (DNA): TGTGCCAGCAGCTTACCGCCCGGGAGCGGCTACACCTTC. Translating it yields CASSLPPGSGYTF.

This CDR3 is CASSSASSAETQYF. The CDR3 nucleotides are TGTGCCAGCAGCTCAGCTAGCTCTGCCGAGACCCAGTACTTC. V gene TRBV5-6 combines with J gene TRBJ2-5; weak D call: TRBD2 (5 bases). Trimming took 3 bases from V and 5 from J, leaving 14 bases between them. Per germline, CDR1 SGHDT and CDR2 YYEEEE. This CDR3 has 14 residues.

V usage is TRBV5-1 and J usage is TRBJ2-7; D is ambiguous. Germline CDR1 and CDR2: SGHRS and YFSETQ. V was clipped by 0 bases and J by 4 bases, with 8 bases between them. CDR3 length equals 13 residues. The CDR3 region is CASSLAQQYEQYF. The CDR3 DNA reads as TGCGCCAGCAGCTTGGCCCAACAATACGAGCAGTACTTC.

This clone was seen more than once but under ten times. V and J are TRBV18 and TRBJ1-1; D might be TRBD1 (6 bases). The CDR3 sequence is 15 residues long. Germline assignment: CDR1 KGHSH and CDR2 LQKENI. V lost 4 bases and J 3 bases, leaving 15 bases between the germline ends. The CDR3 nucleotides are TGTGCCAGCTCACTCGGACCGGGACAAGACACTGAAGCTTTCTTT. This gives the protein CASSLGPGQDTEAFF.

This chain connects TRBV29-1 to TRBJ2-1; 10 positions match TRBD2. This CDR3 spans 13 amino acids. Unmatched junction bases numbered 7, after V lost 6 bases and J lost 8 bases. Germline CDR1 SQVTM, CDR2 ANQGSEA. CDR3 nucleotide sequence: TGCAGCGTCGCGACTAGCGGGTACGATGAGCAGTTCTTC. The encoded protein is CSVATSGYDEQFF.

CDR3 in DNA: TGTGCCAGCAGCTTAACAGGGACAGATACGCAGTATTTT. Residues: CASSLTGTDTQYF. The J gene is TRBJ2-3, the V gene TRBV7-6; possibly TRBD1 for D (6 bases). This CDR3 has 13 amino acids. With 2 bases removed from V and 3 bases from J, the gap between germline ends came to 6 bases. Germline assignment: CDR1 SGHVS and CDR2 FNYEAQ. The complete variable domain, with remaining parts taken from reference TRBV7-6 and TRBJ2-3, reads GAGVSQSPRYKVTKRGQDVALRCDPISGHVSLYWYRQALGQGPEFLTYFNYEAQQDKSGLPNDRFSAERPEGSISTLTIQRTEQRDSAMYRCASSLTGTDTQYFGPGTRLTVL.

This chain links TRBV7-9 with TRBJ1-5, with D unclear. Germline CDR1 SEHNR, CDR2 FQNEAQ (reference sequence). The CDR3 consists of 12 residues. V was shortened by 3 bases and J by 4 bases, with 4 bases between the two germline ends. This chain's CDR3 is CASSLGNQPQHF. The CDR3 bases are TGTGCCAGCAGCTTGGGTAATCAGCCCCAGCATTTT.

V and J are TRBV9 and TRBJ2-7; a weak D match, TRBD1 (6 bases). From germline, CDR1 is SGDLS and CDR2 YYNGEE. V lost 0 bases, J lost 6 bases, and 13 bases lay in between. The CDR3 consists of 14 residues. CDR3 amino acids: CASSVATGTSEQYF. The CDR3 DNA follows: TGTGCCAGCAGCGTAGCCACAGGGACGAGCGAGCAGTACTTC.

This chain connects TRBV29-1 to TRBJ1-1; the D gene is possibly TRBD1 (6 bases). Germline V gene sequence: CDR1 SQVTM, CDR2 ANQGSEA. Trimming shortened V by 4 bases and J by 4 bases, and 16 bases separated the two germline ends. The CDR3 is 14 residues long. For the CDR3, the DNA is TGCAGCGTTGGGGGGCAGGGCCCAGGCACTGAAGCTTTCTTT. This gives the protein CSVGGQGPGTEAFF.

J is TRBJ1-5 and V is TRBV7-2; D is possibly TRBD1 (6 bases). This CDR3 spans 15 amino acids. The germline V and J ends were trimmed by 0 bases and 6 bases, with 12 bases remaining between them. Per the germline V gene, CDR1 is SGHTA and CDR2 is FQGNSA. The CDR3 coding sequence is TGTGCCAGCAGCTTAGCGTTGGGGGCCAGTCAGCCCCAGCATTTT. This encodes CASSLALGASQPQHF.

The chain carries TRBV25-1 and TRBJ2-7, with D uncertain. This CDR3 comprises 13 residues. CDR1 and CDR2 from the germline V gene are MGHDK and SYGVNS. Trimming took 4 bases from V and 3 from J, leaving 10 bases between them. The CDR3 sequence is CASSAGDYYEQYF. The CDR3 DNA follows: TGTGCCAGCAGTGCCGGCGATTACTACGAGCAGTACTTC.

J is TRBJ1-6 and V is TRBV4-3; D gene ambiguous. Trimming shortened V by 1 base and J by 9 bases, and 10 bases separated the two germline ends. CDR1 and CDR2 (germline): LGHNA, YSLEER. This CDR3 has 14 residues. The CDR3: CASSQVDALSPLHF. DNA of the CDR3: TGCGCCAGCAGCCAAGTGGACGCGCTTTCACCCCTCCACTTT.

This chain uses TRBV7-2 with TRBJ1-4, with D possibly TRBD1 on 5 matching bases. The CDR3 sequence is 14 residues long. V was shortened by 4 bases and J by 4 bases, with 10 bases between the two germline ends. In germline, CDR1 is SGHTA, CDR2 FQGNSA. The CDR3 sequence is CASSSRGFNEKLFF. The CDR3 DNA sequence: TGTGCCAGCAGCTCTCGGGGCTTTAATGAAAAACTGTTTTTT. Full variable domain (rest looked up from reference TRBV7-2 and TRBJ1-4): GAGVSQSPSNKVTEKGKDVELRCDPISGHTALYWYRQSLGQGLEFLIYFQGNSAPDKSGLPSDRFSAERTGGSVSTLTIQRTQQEDSAVYLCASSSRGFNEKLFFGSGTQLSVL.

This chain joins TRBV30 and TRBJ2-3; maybe TRBD2 (6 bases). V was shortened by 4 bases and J by 4 bases, with 12 bases between the two germline ends. The CDR3 has 13 amino acids. Germline-derived CDR1 and CDR2 are GTSNPN and SVGIG (reference sequence). CDR3 loop: CAWTGVNPDTQYF. In DNA, the CDR3 is TGTGCCTGGACGGGAGTAAATCCAGATACGCAGTATTTT.

The V gene is TRBV5-1, the J gene TRBJ1-1; no definite D call. This CDR3 region has 13 residues. V was trimmed by 1 base and J by 2 bases, leaving 6 bases between them. The germline V gene encodes CDR1 SGHRS and CDR2 YFSETQ. CDR3 bases: TGCGCCAGCAGCTTGAAAGAAAACACTGAAGCTTTCTTT. Protein: CASSLKENTEAFF.